Detailed here is one T cell receptor (beta chain). Antigen: not known. Controls came from buffy coats of healthy blood donors. The record originates from a study of STAT5B mutations in CD4+ large granular lymphocyte leukemia. Study results and caveats: No patients shared main leukemic clonotypes, though roughly 25% appeared at low frequency elsewhere. Compared with healthy controls (2/35), patient top clones favored TRBV06 (8/27).

This was a survey-level run. Method: immunoSEQ multiplex PCR; TCRdb's copy keeps in-frame clones and lacks some. The sample records 30,000 to 40,000 clones, about 91% being singletons. The V end was cut by 5 bases, the J end by 6 bases, with 16 bases between. The CDR3 covers 15 residues. Germline-derived CDR1 and CDR2 are PRHDT and FYEKMQ (reference sequence). This clonotype was sampled from a human donor in good health. The V and J genes are TRBV13 and TRBJ1-4; possibly TRBD1 for D (5 bases). Material for sequencing was CD4+ T cells from blood buffy coats. The CDR3 spells CASSLARGRDEKLFF. CDR3 sequence (DNA): TGTGCCAGCAGCCTGGCTAGGGGAAGGGATGAAAAACTGTTTTTT.